The clone carrying this T cell receptor beta chain was detected only once. Germline CDR1 reads SGHRS; CDR2 reads YFSETQ. Trimming cost V 1 base and J 2 bases, with 9 bases left between them. The CDR3 is 14 amino acids. The record originates from a study of T cell changes during pregnancy in multiple sclerosis. TCRdb keeps only in-frame clones here, not all; method: immunoSEQ multiplex PCR. This table holds about 93,000 clones, roughly 91% found once. The chain carries TRBV5-1 and TRBJ2-5; possibly TRBD1 for D (6 bases). Source: peripheral blood, taken after pregnancy. The receptor was derived from a female donor in good health, enrolled as a control in a pregnancy study. CDR3 DNA sequence: TGCGCCAGCAGCTTGCAGGGACAACAAGAGACCCAGTACTTC. Its protein is CASSLQGQQETQYF.